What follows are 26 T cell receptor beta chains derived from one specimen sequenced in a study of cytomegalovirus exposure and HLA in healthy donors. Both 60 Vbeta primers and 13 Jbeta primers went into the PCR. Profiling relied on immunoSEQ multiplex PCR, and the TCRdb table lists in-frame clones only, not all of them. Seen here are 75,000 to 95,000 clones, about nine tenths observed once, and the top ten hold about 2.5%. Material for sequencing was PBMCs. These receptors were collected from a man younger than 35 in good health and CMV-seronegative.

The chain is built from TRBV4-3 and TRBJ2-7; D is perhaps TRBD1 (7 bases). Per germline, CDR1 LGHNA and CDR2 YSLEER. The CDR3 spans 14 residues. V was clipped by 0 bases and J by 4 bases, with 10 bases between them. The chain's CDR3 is CASSQEAGQYEQYF. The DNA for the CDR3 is TGCGCCAGCAGCCAAGAGGCGGGACAGTACGAGCAGTACTTC.

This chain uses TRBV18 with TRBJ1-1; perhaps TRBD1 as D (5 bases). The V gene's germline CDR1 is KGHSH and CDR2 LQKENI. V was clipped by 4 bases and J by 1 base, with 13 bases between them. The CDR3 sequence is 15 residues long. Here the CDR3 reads CASSLKDTSNTEAFF. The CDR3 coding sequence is TGTGCCAGCTCACTGAAGGACACCTCGAACACTGAAGCTTTCTTT.

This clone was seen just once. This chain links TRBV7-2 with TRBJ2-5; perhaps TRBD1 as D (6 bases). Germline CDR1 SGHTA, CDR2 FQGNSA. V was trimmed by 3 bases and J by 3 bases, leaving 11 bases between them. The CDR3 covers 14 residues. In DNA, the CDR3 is TGTGCCAGCAGCTTGAGGCAGGGGAAAGAGACCCAGTACTTC. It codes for CASSLRQGKETQYF.

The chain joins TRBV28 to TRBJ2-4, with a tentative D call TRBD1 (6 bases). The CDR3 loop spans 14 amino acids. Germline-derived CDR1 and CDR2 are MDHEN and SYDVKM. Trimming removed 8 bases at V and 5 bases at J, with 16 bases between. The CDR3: CASFTGQGQNIQYF. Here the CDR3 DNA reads TGTGCCAGCTTCACAGGGCAGGGACAAAACATTCAGTACTTC. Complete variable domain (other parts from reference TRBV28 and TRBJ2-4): DVKVTQSSRYLVKRTGEKVFLECVQDMDHENMFWYRQDPGLGLRLIYFSYDVKMKEKGDIPEGYSVSREKKERFSLILESASTNQTSMYLCASFTGQGQNIQYFGAGTRLSVL.

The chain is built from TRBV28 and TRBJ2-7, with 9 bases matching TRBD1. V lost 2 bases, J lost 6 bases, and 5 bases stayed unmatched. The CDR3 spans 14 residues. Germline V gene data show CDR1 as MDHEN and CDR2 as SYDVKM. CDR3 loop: CASSLTGQGSEQYF. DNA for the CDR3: TGTGCCAGCAGTTTAACGGGACAGGGCTCCGAGCAGTACTTC.

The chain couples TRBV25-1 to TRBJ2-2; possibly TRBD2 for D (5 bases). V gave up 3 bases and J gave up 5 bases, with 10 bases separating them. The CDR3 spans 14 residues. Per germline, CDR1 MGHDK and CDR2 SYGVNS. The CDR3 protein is CASSDQEVTGELFF. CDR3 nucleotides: TGTGCCAGCAGTGACCAGGAGGTGACCGGGGAGCTGTTTTTT.

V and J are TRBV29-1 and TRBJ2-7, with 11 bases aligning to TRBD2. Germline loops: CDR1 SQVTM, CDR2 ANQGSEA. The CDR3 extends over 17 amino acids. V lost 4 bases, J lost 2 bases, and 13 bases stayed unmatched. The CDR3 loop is CSVAGTSGAPFTYEQYF. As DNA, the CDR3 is TGCAGCGTTGCCGGGACTAGCGGAGCTCCTTTTACCTACGAGCAGTACTTC.

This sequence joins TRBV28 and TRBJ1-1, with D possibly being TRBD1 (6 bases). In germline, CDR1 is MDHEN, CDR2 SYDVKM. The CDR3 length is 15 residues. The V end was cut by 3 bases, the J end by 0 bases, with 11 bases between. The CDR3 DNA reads TGTGCCAGCAGTTTCCCGAACAGGGTGAACACTGAAGCTTTCTTT. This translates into CASSFPNRVNTEAFF. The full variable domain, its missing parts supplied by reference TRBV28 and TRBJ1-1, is DVKVTQSSRYLVKRTGEKVFLECVQDMDHENMFWYRQDPGLGLRLIYFSYDVKMKEKGDIPEGYSVSREKKERFSLILESASTNQTSMYLCASSFPNRVNTEAFFGQGTRLTVV.

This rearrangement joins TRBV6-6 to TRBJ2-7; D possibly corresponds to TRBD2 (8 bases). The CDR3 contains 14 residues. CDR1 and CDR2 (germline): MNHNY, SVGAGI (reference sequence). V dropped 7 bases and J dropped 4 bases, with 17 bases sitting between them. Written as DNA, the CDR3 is TGTGCCAGCAAAGGGGGCGGGGGGCCGTACGAGCAGTACTTC. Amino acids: CASKGGGGPYEQYF.

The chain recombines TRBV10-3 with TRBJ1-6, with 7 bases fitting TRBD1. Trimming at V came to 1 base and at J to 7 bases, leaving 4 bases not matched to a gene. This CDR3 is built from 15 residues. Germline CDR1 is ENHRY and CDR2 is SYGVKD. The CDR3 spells CAISEYRGTNSPLHF. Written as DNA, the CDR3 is TGTGCCATCAGTGAGTACAGGGGAACCAATTCACCCCTCCACTTT.

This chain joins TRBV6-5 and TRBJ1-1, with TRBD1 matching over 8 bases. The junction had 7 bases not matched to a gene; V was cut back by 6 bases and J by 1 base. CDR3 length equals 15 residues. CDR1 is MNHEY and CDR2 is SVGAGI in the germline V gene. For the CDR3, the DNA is TGTGCCAGCAGCCTAGGCGGGACAGGGAACACTGAAGCTTTCTTT. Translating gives CASSLGGTGNTEAFF.

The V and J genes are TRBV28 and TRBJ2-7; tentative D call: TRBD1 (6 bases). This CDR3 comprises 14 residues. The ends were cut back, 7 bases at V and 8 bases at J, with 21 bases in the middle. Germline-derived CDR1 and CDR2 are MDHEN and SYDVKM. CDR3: CASITQGFGDKQYF. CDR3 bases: TGTGCCAGCATCACGCAGGGGTTCGGGGACAAGCAGTACTTC.

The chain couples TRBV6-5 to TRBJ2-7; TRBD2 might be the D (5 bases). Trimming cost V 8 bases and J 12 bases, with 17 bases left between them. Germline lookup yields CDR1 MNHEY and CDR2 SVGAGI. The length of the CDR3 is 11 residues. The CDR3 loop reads CASVLRGVRYF. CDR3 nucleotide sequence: TGTGCCAGCGTACTCCGGGGTGTACGGTACTTC.

The CDR3 spells CASSLGDYMYQETQYF. CDR3 coding DNA: TGCGCCAGCAGCTTAGGGGACTACATGTACCAAGAGACCCAGTACTTC. This sequence joins TRBV5-1 and TRBJ2-5, with TRBD2 identical over 7 bases. The CDR3 spans 16 residues. CDR1 SGHRS and CDR2 YFSETQ come from the germline V gene. V lost 2 bases and J lost 0; bases outside the gene matches: 7.

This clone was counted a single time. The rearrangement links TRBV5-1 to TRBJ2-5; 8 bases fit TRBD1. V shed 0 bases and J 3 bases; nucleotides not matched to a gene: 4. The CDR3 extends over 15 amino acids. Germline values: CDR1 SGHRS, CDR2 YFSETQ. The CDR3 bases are TGCGCCAGCAGCTTGGGCGACAGGGGAGAAGAGACCCAGTACTTC. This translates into CASSLGDRGEETQYF.

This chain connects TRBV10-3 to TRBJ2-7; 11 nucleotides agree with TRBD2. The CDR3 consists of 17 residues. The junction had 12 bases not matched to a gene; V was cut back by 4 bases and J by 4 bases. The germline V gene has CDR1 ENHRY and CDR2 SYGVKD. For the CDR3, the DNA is TGTGCCATCAGTGTTTTAGGGCTAGCGGGAGGTATGTACGAGCAGTACTTC. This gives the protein CAISVLGLAGGMYEQYF.

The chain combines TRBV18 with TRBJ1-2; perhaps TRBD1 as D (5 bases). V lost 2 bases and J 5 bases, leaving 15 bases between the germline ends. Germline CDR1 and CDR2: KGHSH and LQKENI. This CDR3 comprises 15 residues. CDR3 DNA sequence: TGTGCCAGCTCACCAATAGACAGCCCCACTTATGGCTACACCTTC. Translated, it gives CASSPIDSPTYGYTF.

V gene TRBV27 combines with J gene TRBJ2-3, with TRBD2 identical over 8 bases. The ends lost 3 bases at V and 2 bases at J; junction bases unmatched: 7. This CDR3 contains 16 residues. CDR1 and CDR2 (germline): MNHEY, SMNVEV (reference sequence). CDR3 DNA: TGTGCCAGCAGTTTCAGCGGGAGTGGAGTCACAGATACGCAGTATTTT. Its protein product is CASSFSGSGVTDTQYF.

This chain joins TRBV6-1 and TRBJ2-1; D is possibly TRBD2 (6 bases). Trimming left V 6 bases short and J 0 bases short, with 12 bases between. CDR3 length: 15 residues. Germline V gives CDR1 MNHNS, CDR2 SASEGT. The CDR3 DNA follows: TGTGCCAGCAGCCGGACTACCGACTCCTACAATGAGCAGTTCTTC. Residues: CASSRTTDSYNEQFF.

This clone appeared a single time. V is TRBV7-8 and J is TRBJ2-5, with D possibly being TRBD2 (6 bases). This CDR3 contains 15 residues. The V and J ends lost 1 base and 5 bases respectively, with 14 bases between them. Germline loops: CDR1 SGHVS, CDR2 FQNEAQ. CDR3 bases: TGTGCCAGCAGCTTAGGTGCGGGGAGGCGGGAGACCCAGTACTTC. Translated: CASSLGAGRRETQYF. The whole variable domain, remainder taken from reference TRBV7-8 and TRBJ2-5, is GAGVSQSPRYKVAKRGQDVALRCDPISGHVSLFWYQQALGQGPEFLTYFQNEAQLDKSGLPSDRFFAERPEGSVSTLKIQRTQQEDSAVYLCASSLGAGRRETQYFGPGTRLLVL.

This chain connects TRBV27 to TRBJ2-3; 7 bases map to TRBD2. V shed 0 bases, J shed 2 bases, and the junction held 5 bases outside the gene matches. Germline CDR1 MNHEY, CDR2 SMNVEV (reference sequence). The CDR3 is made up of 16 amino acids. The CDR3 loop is CASSLSGGSYTDTQYF. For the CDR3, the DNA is TGTGCCAGCAGTTTATCGGGGGGGTCTTACACAGATACGCAGTATTTT.

The CDR3 loop reads CASSLAEGTGQYF. The CDR3 coding sequence is TGTGCCAGCAGCTTAGCAGAGGGAACTGGGCAGTACTTC. The chain is built from TRBV7-9 and TRBJ2-5; D perhaps matches TRBD2 (5 bases). Germline CDR1 is SEHNR and CDR2 is FQNEAQ (reference sequence). V shed 0 bases and J shed 11 bases, with 13 bases lying between them. CDR3 size: 13 residues. Full variable domain (remainder filled in from reference TRBV7-9 and TRBJ2-5): DTGVSQNPRHKITKRGQNVTFRCDPISEHNRLYWYRQTLGQGPEFLTYFQNEAQLEKSRLLSDRFSAERPKGSFSTLEIQRTEQGDSAMYLCASSLAEGTGQYFGPGTRLLVL.

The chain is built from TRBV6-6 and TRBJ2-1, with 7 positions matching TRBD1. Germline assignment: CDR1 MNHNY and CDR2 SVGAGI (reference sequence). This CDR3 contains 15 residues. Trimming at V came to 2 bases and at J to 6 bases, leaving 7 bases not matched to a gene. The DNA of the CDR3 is TGTGCCAGCAGTTACGAGACAGGGTCCGTCAATGAGCAGTTCTTC. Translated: CASSYETGSVNEQFF.

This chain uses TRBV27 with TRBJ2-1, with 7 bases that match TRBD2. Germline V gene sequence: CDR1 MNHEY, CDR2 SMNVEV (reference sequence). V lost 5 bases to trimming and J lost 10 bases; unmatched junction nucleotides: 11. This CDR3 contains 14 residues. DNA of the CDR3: TGTGCCAGCAGTGAGGGACTAACGCTCCGAGAGCAGTTCTTC. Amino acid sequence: CASSEGLTLREQFF.

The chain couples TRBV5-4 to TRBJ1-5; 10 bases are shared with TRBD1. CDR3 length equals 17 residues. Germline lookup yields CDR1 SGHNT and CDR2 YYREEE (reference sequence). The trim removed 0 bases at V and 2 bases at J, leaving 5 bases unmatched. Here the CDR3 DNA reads TGTGCCAGCAGCTTGGGAGGAGGACAGGGGGGCAATCAGCCCCAGCATTTT. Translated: CASSLGGGQGGNQPQHF. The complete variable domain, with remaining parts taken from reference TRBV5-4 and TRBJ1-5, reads ETGVTQSPTHLIKTRGQQVTLRCSSQSGHNTVSWYQQALGQGPQFIFQYYREEENGRGNFPPRFSGLQFPNYSSELNVNALELDDSALYLCASSLGGGQGGNQPQHFGDGTRLSIL.

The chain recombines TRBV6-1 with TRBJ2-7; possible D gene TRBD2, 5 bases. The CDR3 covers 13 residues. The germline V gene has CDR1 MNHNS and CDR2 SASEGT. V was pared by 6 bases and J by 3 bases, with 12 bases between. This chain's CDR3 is CASSAGRGYEQYF. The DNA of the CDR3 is TGTGCCAGCAGCGCCGGACGGGGCTACGAGCAGTACTTC.